This TCR beta chain was captured in a study of blood T cell repertoires in COVID-19. Study summary: Researchers got acute and convalescent COVID-19 samples from the United States, Italy and Spain.

Sequencing was performed with immunoSEQ multiplex PCR; in TCRdb, only in-frame clones are kept and a portion is missing. The repertoire includes approximately 250,000 clones, 70% to 90% of them detected once, and over 4% sits in the top ten. Sequenced: peripheral blood. The source of this sequence is a woman between 55 and 75 years old with COVID-19, enrolled during active disease.

The DNA for the CDR3 is TGTGCCAGCACACGGGGGAGCGCAGCCTACGAGCAGTACTTC. Its protein is CASTRGSAAYEQYF. This chain joins TRBV6-5 and TRBJ2-7; tentative D call: TRBD2 (6 bases). Trimming took 7 bases from V and 2 from J, leaving 15 bases between them. CDR1 is MNHEY and CDR2 is SVGAGI in the germline V gene. The CDR3 has 14 amino acids.